The clone carrying this T cell receptor (beta chain) was found a few times. This record belongs to a study of blood T cell repertoires in COVID-19. Study in general: In each case, the material was cDNA or gDNA derived from T cells, B-cell-depleted T cells, or PBMCs.

The assay was immunoSEQ multiplex PCR, and TCRdb's table has in-frame clones only and misses some. The data show 65,000 to 85,000 clones, 70% to 90% seen once. This sequence was found in a woman aged 60 to 75 with acute or convalescent COVID-19. The material sequenced was peripheral blood.

The CDR3 here is CASSFVTGTSTDTQYF. DNA of the CDR3: TGCGCCAGCAGTTTCGTGACAGGGACTAGCACAGATACGCAGTATTTT. The chain couples TRBV5-1 to TRBJ2-3; maybe TRBD1 (7 bases). CDR1 SGHRS and CDR2 YFSETQ come from the germline V gene. The V and J ends lost 5 bases and 0 bases respectively, with 16 bases between them. The length of the CDR3 is 16 residues.